This T cell receptor beta chain was obtained from a study of T cell responses to AZD1222 COVID-19 vaccine. The study's findings and limits: After two AZD1222 doses, spike-specific TCR breadth and depth rose versus day 0.

The V end lost 5 bases, the J end lost 1 base, and 11 bases lay between the germline ends. The CDR3 loop spans 14 amino acids. Germline V CDR1 and CDR2: SGHVS, FQNEAQ. Notes on this clone: Its specificity is unknown.

Some clones are missing from TCRdb's copy, which holds only in-frame ones; the method was immunoSEQ multiplex PCR. The sample lists about 130,000 clones, more than 70% seen once, with 12% in the top ten. Sequencing was performed on peripheral blood, taken on day 0 of AZD1222 vaccination. V is TRBV7-8 and J is TRBJ2-5; D unresolved. This sequence was found in an adult in good health. This CDR3 is CASSPRRTQETQYF. DNA for the CDR3: TGTGCCAGCAGCCCACGGCGGACCCAAGAGACCCAGTACTTC.